This T cell receptor (beta chain) was captured by sequencing in a study of shared clonotypes between healthy human individuals. About the research overall: Each donor contributed plates that comprised three CD4 naive, three CD4 memory, two CD8 naive and one CD8 memory.

The germline V gene encodes CDR1 MDHEN and CDR2 SYDVKM. This CDR3 spans 14 amino acids. V trimming: 4 bases; J trimming: 7 bases; junction bases outside the gene matches: 9. Assay used: immunoSEQ multiplex PCR; TCRdb lists only in-frame clones, some missing. The sample holds about 730,000 clones, around 70% seen once. Sequencing was carried out using memory CD4+ T cells sorted from blood. Documented subset: CD45RA-negative fraction. This chain connects TRBV28 to TRBJ1-2; TRBD1 aligns across 7 bases. This sequence originates from a woman aged 25-40 years in good health. DNA of the CDR3: TGTGCCAGCAGTTCGCCCGGGACAGAGTTTGGCTACACCTTC. Amino acid sequence: CASSSPGTEFGYTF.